The 23 T cell receptor beta chains below come from one sample, sequenced in a study of blood T cells in healthy people across ages. Primers used in a second PCR of about 6 to 11 cycles were a sample-barcoded 5' primer and a J-beta primer mix. TCRdb re-analysed the 5' RACE reads in MiXCR, keeping a single row per CDR3 protein. In the table there are around 1,000,000 distinct CDR3 sequences, 20% to 25% of which are singletons. These data are also associated with another study on T cells of mothers and their children.

The source material was blood. Receptor source: a girl aged 2 to 9 in good health.

For this clonotype: Since the CDR3 does not end with the conserved phenylalanine or tryptophan, this likely comes from a read error. The chain combines TRBV5-5 with TRBJ2-7; D may correspond to TRBD1 or TRBD2 (5 bases each). The CDR3 covers 14 residues. Trimming shortened V by 3 bases and J by 3 bases, and 13 bases separated the two germline ends. Germline CDR1 is SGHKS and CDR2 is YYEKEE (reference sequence). CDR3 coding DNA: TGTGCCAGCAGCTCCGGGACGGATTTCTACGAGCAGTACTCC. The encoded protein is CASSSGTDFYEQYS.

This clonotype was picked up a small number of times. The chain joins TRBV6-1 to TRBJ1-1, with D perhaps matching TRBD1 (5 bases). This CDR3 is 13 amino acids long. Germline CDR1 MNHNS, CDR2 SASEGT. The V end lost 5 bases, the J end lost 7 bases, and 14 bases lay between the germline ends. In nucleotides, the CDR3 is TGTGCCAGCAGTCCCAAGGGGCAGGGTGAAGCTTTCTTT. As protein: CASSPKGQGEAFF.

V and J are TRBV29-1 and TRBJ2-1, with D hard to call. The CDR3 loop spans 15 amino acids. Germline-derived CDR1 and CDR2 are SQVTM and ANQGSEA. V was trimmed by 4 bases and J by 3 bases, leaving 16 bases between them. The CDR3 reads CSVADLPNRYNEQFF. CDR3 DNA sequence: TGCAGCGTTGCCGACCTACCGAACCGCTACAATGAGCAGTTCTTC.

This chain joins TRBV7-2 and TRBJ2-1, with a weak D call TRBD2 (6 bases). Trimming took off 0 bases at V and 1 base at J, with 13 bases between the two ends. The CDR3 contains 17 residues. Per germline, CDR1 SGHTA and CDR2 FQGNSA. In DNA form, the CDR3 reads TGTGCCAGCAGCTTAGCGGTCCGGGCGGGATCCTACAATGAGCAGTTCTTC. Amino acid sequence: CASSLAVRAGSYNEQFF.

This clonotype was detected only a few times. The J gene is TRBJ1-1, the V gene TRBV28; D unclear. CDR3 length equals 12 residues. The germline V and J ends were trimmed by 9 bases and 7 bases, with 15 bases remaining between them. Germline CDR1 and CDR2: MDHEN and SYDVKM. As DNA, the CDR3 is TGTGCCAGTTCGGCCCCGGGCGTTGAAGCTTTCTTT. Amino acid sequence: CASSAPGVEAFF. Drawing the rest from reference TRBV28 and TRBJ1-1, the complete variable domain is DVKVTQSSRYLVKRTGEKVFLECVQDMDHENMFWYRQDPGLGLRLIYFSYDVKMKEKGDIPEGYSVSREKKERFSLILESASTNQTSMYLCASSAPGVEAFFGQGTRLTVV.

This chain links TRBV6-6 with TRBJ1-2; TRBD1 matches at 7 bases. Unmatched junction bases numbered 12, after V lost 6 bases and J lost 5 bases. The germline V gene has CDR1 MNHNY and CDR2 SVGAGI (reference sequence). The CDR3 spans 15 residues. CDR3 DNA sequence: TGTGCCAGCAGAGAAGGATCGGGACAGCCGTATGGCTACACCTTC. Its translation: CASREGSGQPYGYTF.

This rearrangement joins TRBV28 to TRBJ2-4, with 9 bases aligning to TRBD1. With 6 bases clipped from V and 6 bases from J, the junction kept 15 bases outside the gene matches. The CDR3 contains 17 residues. CDR1 and CDR2 from the germline V gene are MDHEN and SYDVKM. The CDR3 loop is CASSSDFLQGAGNIQYF. CDR3 coding DNA: TGTGCCAGCAGCTCCGATTTTTTACAGGGGGCCGGAAACATTCAGTACTTC.

Notes on this clonotype: A much more abundant neighbour one base away suggests this may be a read error. The genes are TRBV9 and TRBJ2-1; possibly TRBD1 or TRBD2 for D (6 bases each). Germline CDR1 is SGDLS and CDR2 is YYNGEE. The CDR3 loop spans 15 amino acids. CDR3 protein: CANSEQGWGDNEQFF. Here the CDR3 DNA reads TGTGCCAACAGCGAACAGGGTTGGGGGGACAATGAGCAGTTCTTC. Full variable domain (remainder filled in from reference TRBV9 and TRBJ2-1): DSGVTQTPKHLITATGQRVTLRCSPRSGDLSVYWYQQSLDQGLQFLIQYYNGEERAKGNILERFSAQQFPDLHSELNLSSLELGDSALYFCANSEQGWGDNEQFFGPGTRLTVL.

In its sample, this clonotype was seen a few times. The rearrangement uses TRBV6-2 or TRBV6-3 and TRBJ2-2, with 9 bases fitting TRBD1. The CDR3 loop spans 15 amino acids. Germline loops: CDR1 MNHEY, CDR2 SVGEGT. V was pared by 6 bases and J by 7 bases, with 9 bases of the junction left unmatched. The CDR3 DNA reads as TGTGCCAGCAGGCCTGGACAGGGGTATGGCGGGGAGCTGTTTTTT. Protein sequence: CASRPGQGYGGELFF.

The sample holds a few counts of this clonotype. The rearrangement uses TRBV7-2 and TRBJ2-6; unclear D gene. CDR3 size: 13 residues. The germline gives CDR1 SGHTA, CDR2 FQGNSA. Trimming removed 9 bases at V and 5 bases at J, with 11 bases between. CDR3 bases: TGTGCCAGTCGGTTTGGGTGGGCCAACGTCCTGACTTTC. This encodes CASRFGWANVLTF. The full variable domain, in which reference TRBV7-2 and TRBJ2-6 provide the parts outside the CDR3, is GAGVSQSPSNKVTEKGKDVELRCDPISGHTALYWYRQSLGQGLEFLIYFQGNSAPDKSGLPSDRFSAERTGGSVSTLTIQRTQQEDSAVYLCASRFGWANVLTFGAGSRLTVL.

This chain links TRBV5-1 with TRBJ2-7; perhaps TRBD2 as D (6 bases). Germline values: CDR1 SGHRS, CDR2 YFSETQ. The CDR3 is made up of 14 amino acids. V gave up 0 bases and J gave up 2 bases, with 9 bases separating them. For the CDR3, the DNA is TGCGCCAGCAGCTTGGCCGGGAGTGCCTACGAGCAGTACTTC. Translating gives CASSLAGSAYEQYF.

This chain uses TRBV20-1 with TRBJ2-5; no firm D call. Germline values: CDR1 DFQATT, CDR2 SNEGSKA (reference sequence). The V gene lost 0 bases and the J gene lost 5 bases, with 10 bases spanning the gap. The length of the CDR3 is 13 residues. This CDR3 is CSAREWVRETQYF. CDR3 DNA sequence: TGCAGTGCTAGAGAATGGGTCCGCGAGACCCAGTACTTC.

This clonotype showed up just a few times. The chain carries TRBV28 and TRBJ1-5; D is unclear. V lost 7 bases, J lost 2 bases, and 15 bases lay in between. The CDR3 extends over 15 amino acids. CDR1 is MDHEN, CDR2 SYDVKM, per germline. CDR3 coding DNA: TGTGCCAGCAATATTAGGGTTACGGGCAATCAGCCCCAGCATTTT. This sequence encodes CASNIRVTGNQPQHF.

This clonotype has just a few counts. The chain recombines TRBV12-3 or TRBV12-4 with TRBJ2-4, with a tentative D call TRBD2 (5 bases). The CDR3 has 14 residues. V shed 7 bases and J shed 6 bases, with 16 bases lying between them. The CDR3 coding sequence is TGTGCCAGCACCACAAGCGGATCTAGAAACATTCAGTACTTC. Translation gives CASTTSGSRNIQYF.

This clonotype has more than one count but fewer than ten. The V and J genes are TRBV28 and TRBJ2-7, with 7 positions matching TRBD2. Germline V lookup: CDR1 MDHEN, CDR2 SYDVKM. V gave up 1 base and J gave up 4 bases; unmatched junction bases: 4. The CDR3 consists of 14 residues. CDR3 DNA sequence: TGTGCCAGCAGTTTATCCGGGAGGATGTACGAGCAGTACTTC. This gives the protein CASSLSGRMYEQYF.

This clonotype has a handful of counts. This sequence joins TRBV5-1 and TRBJ1-6; possible D gene TRBD1, 5 bases. Trimming took off 0 bases at V and 6 bases at J, with 10 bases between the two ends. This CDR3 contains 15 residues. Germline V CDR1 and CDR2: SGHRS, YFSETQ. CDR3 amino acids: CASSLARRANSPLHF. The CDR3 DNA reads TGCGCCAGCAGCTTGGCCCGCAGGGCTAATTCACCCCTCCACTTT.

CDR3 region: CASSEGRGTGELFF. As DNA, the CDR3 is TGTGCCAGCAGTGAGGGCAGAGGCACCGGGGAGCTGTTTTTT. The chain carries TRBV2 and TRBJ2-2; D call uncertain. Trimming shortened V by 3 bases and J by 4 bases, and 9 bases separated the two germline ends. CDR3 size: 14 residues. Germline loops: CDR1 SNHLY, CDR2 FYNNEI.

V gene TRBV4-1 combines with J gene TRBJ2-5; D possibly corresponds to TRBD1 (7 bases). The J call may be wrong; the DNA end is better matched by TRBJ2-7. The CDR3 loop spans 12 amino acids. Germline V CDR1 and CDR2: MGHRA, YSYEKL. In DNA form, the CDR3 reads TGCGCCAGCAGCCATCAGGGGGGCGAGCAGTACTTC. Translation: CASSHQGGEQYF.

The CDR3 sequence: CSALLVARDYQETQYF. The CDR3 nucleotides are TGCAGCGCTCTACTAGTCGCCCGGGACTACCAAGAGACCCAGTACTTC. The gene calls are TRBV29-1 and TRBJ2-5; TRBD2 is a possible D gene (6 bases). Per the germline V gene, CDR1 is SQVTM and CDR2 is ANQGSEA. The CDR3 extends over 16 amino acids. The V and J ends lost 7 bases and 0 bases respectively, with 21 bases between them.

The chain has TRBV4-3 and TRBJ1-2; 7 bases match TRBD1. The CDR3 covers 14 residues. Germline assignment: CDR1 LGHNA and CDR2 YSLEER. After removal of 0 bases from V and 4 bases from J, the junction contained 2 bases not matched to a gene. The CDR3 loop is CASSQDRDSYGYTF. The CDR3 bases are TGCGCCAGCAGCCAAGATCGGGACAGCTATGGCTACACCTTC.

This chain uses TRBV15 with TRBJ2-1; 8 bases fit TRBD2. J lost 5 bases, V lost 5 bases, and 8 bases had no gene match. The CDR3 loop spans 15 amino acids. CDR1 is LNHNV, CDR2 YYDKDF, per germline (reference sequence). Here the CDR3 reads CATSQSGSMNNEQFF. The CDR3 bases are TGTGCCACCAGCCAAAGCGGGAGTATGAACAATGAGCAGTTCTTC.

J is TRBJ2-5 and V is TRBV28, with D unresolved. The last part of the DNA fits TRBJ2-1 better; the J call may be wrong. This CDR3 region has 16 residues. The germline CDR1 and CDR2 sequences are MDHEN and SYDVKM. The CDR3, as DNA: TGTGCCAGCAGTTTATGTTCCAGTCAAGCCTACAATGAGCAGTTCTTC. Protein sequence: CASSLCSSQAYNEQFF.

The chain uses TRBV19 and TRBJ1-1; D remains unclear. The CDR3 is 14 amino acids. V lost 8 bases and J lost 0, with 13 bases in between. The germline gives CDR1 LNHDA, CDR2 SQIVND (reference sequence). The DNA for the CDR3 is TGTGCCAGTTCCATATTTGGGATGAACACTGAAGCTTTCTTT. It encodes CASSIFGMNTEAFF.